The 6 T cell receptor beta chains below come from one sample, sequenced in a study of blood T cell repertoires in COVID-19. Clones were read by immunoSEQ multiplex PCR, and TCRdb kept only the in-frame ones, dropping some. The table lists about 380,000 clones, about 90% of them singletons. The sequencing sample was made of PBMCs or T cells enriched from blood (not recorded which). These receptors were taken from a woman in her 30s who had recovered from COVID-19.

The CDR3 nucleotides read TGTGCCAGCAGCCCTTCAGGTGACACCTATCAGCCCCAGCATTTT. Its translation is CASSPSGDTYQPQHF. This chain uses TRBV3-1 (or the pseudogene TRBV3-2) with TRBJ1-5, with D uncertain. V lost 4 bases, J lost 5 bases, and 15 bases lay in between. The CDR3 is 15 amino acids. In germline, CDR1 is LGHDT, CDR2 YNNKEL (reference sequence).

The chain carries TRBV28 and TRBJ1-2; 11 bases are a match to TRBD1. Germline-derived CDR1 and CDR2 are MDHEN and SYDVKM. J gave up 8 bases and V 0 bases, and 2 bases lay outside the gene matches. The CDR3 covers 14 residues. CDR3 sequence (DNA): TGTGCCAGCAGTTTATGGGGACAGGGGGACGGCTACACCTTC. Its protein product is CASSLWGQGDGYTF.

This chain joins TRBV5-6 and TRBJ2-7, with 7 nucleotides matching TRBD2. Germline values: CDR1 SGHDT, CDR2 YYEEEE. This CDR3 has 15 residues. J was trimmed by 2 bases and V by 0 bases; bases with no gene match: 5. This CDR3 is CASSLDGGVPYEQYF. CDR3 DNA sequence: TGTGCCAGCAGCTTGGATGGGGGGGTCCCCTACGAGCAGTACTTC.

This sequence joins TRBV29-1 and TRBJ2-3; TRBD2 matches at 11 bases. CDR3 length: 18 amino acids. Germline CDR1 and CDR2: SQVTM and ANQGSEA. V lost 7 bases to trimming and J lost 4 bases; unmatched junction nucleotides: 19. The chain's CDR3 is CSAVGPPLLAGVPDTQYF. The CDR3 DNA reads as TGCAGCGCCGTTGGCCCCCCCCTACTAGCGGGAGTGCCAGATACGCAGTATTTT.

The V and J genes are TRBV12-5 and TRBJ2-7; D is perhaps TRBD1 (6 bases). This CDR3 contains 20 residues. Deletions cut 0 bases from V and 2 bases from J, with 26 bases between. Germline V gene lookup returns CDR1 LGHNT and CDR2 FRNRAP. For the CDR3, the DNA is TGTGCTAGTGGTTTGGTCACCATTCCGGGGACAACGCCCTTACCCTACGAGCAGTACTTC. Its translation: CASGLVTIPGTTPLPYEQYF.

The chain uses TRBV11-1 and TRBJ2-2; 7 bases are a match to TRBD2. Germline trimming cut 5 bases from V and 7 bases from J; bases unmatched to any gene: 13. The CDR3 is 16 residues long. Germline CDR1 reads SGHAT; CDR2 reads FQDESV (reference sequence). The CDR3 DNA reads as TGTGCCAGCAGCGCCGATTGGCGGGAGATAGACGGGGAGCTGTTTTTT. As protein: CASSADWREIDGELFF.